The 17 T cell receptor beta chains in this list originate from one sample, sequenced in a study of identical twins. MiXCR was run by TCRdb on the 5' RACE reads, yielding one entry per CDR3 protein. The sample consists of hundreds of thousands of distinct CDR3 sequences, roughly 6.6% of them appearing once. The data were also submitted as part of a second study, on yellow fever vaccine responses in identical twins.

The sample taken for sequencing was PBMCs. The receptors come from a woman aged 18-35 years in good health.

In this sample, this clonotype turned up a few times. CDR3 residues: CSVEEFPGELFF. The CDR3 nucleotides are TGCAGCGTTGAAGAGTTTCCCGGGGAGCTGTTTTTT. This chain joins TRBV29-1 and TRBJ2-2, with D hard to call. The V gene lost 0 bases and the J gene lost 6 bases, with 5 bases spanning the gap. The CDR3 is 12 residues long. CDR1 SQVTM and CDR2 ANQGSEA come from the germline V gene.

This clonotype was seen only a few times. The rearrangement links TRBV4-2 to TRBJ2-3, with a possible D match to TRBD2 (6 bases). The CDR3 totals 17 residues. With 0 bases removed from V and 2 bases from J, the gap between germline ends came to 15 bases. Per the germline V gene, CDR1 is LGHNA and CDR2 is YNFKEQ. This CDR3 is CASSQDLAVAATDTQYF. The CDR3 region has the DNA TGTGCCAGCAGCCAAGACCTTGCGGTAGCGGCCACAGATACGCAGTATTTT.

This clonotype was counted many times. V is TRBV27 and J is TRBJ2-1; D is possibly TRBD2 (6 bases). V lost 4 bases and J 6 bases, leaving 10 bases between the germline ends. Germline values: CDR1 MNHEY, CDR2 SMNVEV (reference sequence). This CDR3 is 13 amino acids long. The CDR3 DNA sequence: TGTGCCAGCAGTTATGGAGCGGGCAATGAGCAGTTCTTC. It is translated as CASSYGAGNEQFF.

This clonotype appeared a few times. V usage is TRBV29-1 and J usage is TRBJ2-1; 11 nucleotides align to TRBD2. This CDR3 has 15 residues. Germline V gives CDR1 SQVTM, CDR2 ANQGSEA. The J segment lost 5 bases and the V segment lost 3 bases, leaving 6 bases of the junction unmatched. CDR3 region: CSVESSGRTNNEQFF. The CDR3, as DNA: TGCAGCGTTGAGTCTAGCGGGAGGACTAACAATGAGCAGTTCTTC.

This clonotype came up many times. V gene TRBV28 combines with J gene TRBJ2-1, with D possibly TRBD2 on 5 matching bases. Germline V CDR1 and CDR2: MDHEN, SYDVKM. V was cut by 6 bases and J by 1 base, with 13 bases left in between. The CDR3 contains 15 residues. The CDR3 region is CASRDGLGSYNEQFF. The CDR3 DNA is TGTGCCAGCAGGGATGGACTGGGATCCTACAATGAGCAGTTCTTC. The whole variable domain, remainder taken from reference TRBV28 and TRBJ2-1, is DVKVTQSSRYLVKRTGEKVFLECVQDMDHENMFWYRQDPGLGLRLIYFSYDVKMKEKGDIPEGYSVSREKKERFSLILESASTNQTSMYLCASRDGLGSYNEQFFGPGTRLTVL.

This clonotype was seen more than once but under ten times. The chain links TRBV5-1 to TRBJ2-5; a possible D gene is TRBD2 (6 bases). Germline V CDR1 and CDR2: SGHRS, YFSETQ. The CDR3 covers 19 residues. Trimming left V 0 bases short and J 0 bases short, with 21 bases between. The CDR3 region is CASSLAPKAGGTYQETQYF. The CDR3 DNA sequence: TGCGCCAGCAGCTTGGCCCCTAAGGCTGGCGGGACGTACCAAGAGACCCAGTACTTC.

This clonotype was recorded at least ten times. The chain recombines TRBV20-1 with TRBJ2-2, with TRBD2 matching 10 bases. This CDR3 region has 15 residues. V lost 0 bases and J lost 6; bases outside the gene matches: 4. Germline lookup yields CDR1 DFQATT and CDR2 SNEGSKA (reference sequence). CDR3 sequence (DNA): TGCAGTGCTAGAGACCTAGCGGGGGTCGCCGGGGAGCTGTTTTTT. This sequence encodes CSARDLAGVAGELFF.

The table lists this clonotype with many counts. The V gene is TRBV15, the J gene TRBJ2-3; unclear D gene. The V and J ends lost 4 bases and 2 bases respectively, with 22 bases between them. This CDR3 has 18 amino acids. CDR1 and CDR2 (germline): LNHNV, YYDKDF (reference sequence). The CDR3 reads CATSTPLRAQGDTDTQYF. The CDR3 nucleotides read TGTGCCACCAGCACCCCACTAAGGGCCCAAGGAGACACAGATACGCAGTATTTT.

The gene calls are TRBV25-1 and TRBJ2-1; tentative D call: TRBD2 (6 bases). CDR3 size: 16 residues. Trimming took off 1 base at V and 0 bases at J, with 10 bases between the two ends. Germline V lookup: CDR1 MGHDK, CDR2 SYGVNS. CDR3 sequence reads: CASSEFAGISYNEQFF. In DNA form, the CDR3 reads TGTGCCAGCAGTGAATTTGCGGGGATCTCCTACAATGAGCAGTTCTTC.

This clonotype appeared a few times. CDR3 sequence reads: CASSQDNRVRYGYTF. Written as DNA, the CDR3 is TGTGCCAGCAGCCAAGACAACAGGGTCCGCTATGGCTACACCTTC. The chain combines TRBV14 with TRBJ1-2; the D gene is possibly TRBD1 (6 bases). Germline assignment: CDR1 SGHDN and CDR2 FVKESK. The CDR3 is 15 residues long. The V end was cut by 0 bases, the J end by 4 bases, with 12 bases between.

In this sample, this clonotype turned up many times. This rearrangement joins TRBV12-3 or TRBV12-4 to TRBJ2-7, with D tentatively TRBD1 (5 bases). With 5 bases removed from V and 7 bases from J, the gap between germline ends came to 15 bases. There are 13 residues in the CDR3. The DNA for the CDR3 is TGTGCCAGCAGTACCCGCAGGGATCTTGAGCAGTACTTC. It encodes CASSTRRDLEQYF.

This clonotype was observed at least ten times. The V call is TRBV12-3 or TRBV12-4, the J call TRBJ1-5, with D perhaps TRBD1 (5 bases). The CDR3 runs 15 residues. Between the trimmed V and J ends, which lost 1 base and 4 bases, there was a span of 11 bases. Here the CDR3 reads CASSLESGSNQPQHF. As DNA, the CDR3 is TGTGCCAGCAGTTTAGAGTCAGGGTCTAATCAGCCCCAGCATTTT.

For this clonotype: The junction does not match germline at one end; this may be a read error. The V and J genes are TRBV5-1 and TRBJ2-1; D not resolved. The CDR3 has 13 amino acids. Germline V gene data show CDR1 as SGHRS and CDR2 as YFSETQ. CDR3 sequence (DNA): TGCGCCAGCAGCTTGACCGGGTACAATGAGCAGTTATTC. Its translation is CASSLTGYNEQLF.

The V gene is TRBV4-1, the J gene TRBJ2-3, with TRBD2 identical over 13 bases. This CDR3 is built from 17 residues. The germline V gene has CDR1 MGHRA and CDR2 YSYEKL. The trim removed 2 bases at V and 5 bases at J, leaving 7 bases unmatched. The CDR3 DNA sequence: TGCGCCAGCAGCCAATCCGGGACTAGCGGGGCCCAAGATACGCAGTATTTT. It is translated as CASSQSGTSGAQDTQYF.

The chain uses TRBV24-1 and TRBJ2-2; the match to TRBD1 covers 10 bases. The CDR3 extends over 16 amino acids. Germline lookup yields CDR1 KGHDR and CDR2 SFDVKD. V shed 3 bases, J shed 4 bases, and the junction held 4 bases outside the gene matches. CDR3 loop: CATSDTGTGVTGELFF. Written as DNA, the CDR3 is TGTGCCACCAGTGATACCGGGACAGGGGTCACCGGGGAGCTGTTTTTT.

In this sample, this clonotype turned up many times. The genes are TRBV28 and TRBJ2-6; D is uncertain. The germline CDR1 and CDR2 sequences are MDHEN and SYDVKM. V gave up 8 bases and J gave up 2 bases, with 7 bases separating them. The CDR3 contains 13 residues. The CDR3 loop reads CASEAPGANVLTF. In DNA, the CDR3 is TGTGCCAGCGAGGCCCCTGGGGCCAACGTCCTGACTTTC.

Many counts were recorded for this clonotype. The CDR3 here is CASSLDVNSYEQYF. The CDR3, as DNA: TGCGCCAGCAGCTTGGATGTCAACTCCTACGAGCAGTACTTC. The rearrangement links TRBV5-1 to TRBJ2-7; D ambiguous. The ends were cut back, 0 bases at V and 0 bases at J, with 7 bases in the middle. CDR3 length: 14 amino acids. CDR1 SGHRS and CDR2 YFSETQ come from the germline V gene. Full variable domain (missing parts from reference TRBV5-1 and TRBJ2-7): KAGVTQTPRYLIKTRGQQVTLSCSPISGHRSVSWYQQTPGQGLQFLFEYFSETQRNKGNFPGRFSGRQFSNSRSEMNVSTLELGDSALYLCASSLDVNSYEQYFGPGTRLTVT.